Shown below are 21 T cell receptor beta chains from a single sample sequenced in a study of CD8+ T cells in alopecia areata. cDNA prepared by RNA extraction and subsequent reverse transcription served as the template for sequencing. Clones were read by immunoSEQ multiplex PCR, and TCRdb kept only the in-frame ones, dropping some. The sample has 180,000 or so clones, 40% to 55% seen once; the top ten hold roughly 9.1%. Treatment here: oral pan-JAK inhibitor, 5-10 mg twice daily. This specimen consisted of CD8+ T cells sorted from blood, obtained at approximately week 51, from a patient treated with tofacitinib. The source of these receptors is a human donor with alopecia areata.

The chain has TRBV11-2 and TRBJ1-1, with TRBD1 matching 9 bases. This CDR3 has 16 amino acids. Germline CDR1 is SGHAT and CDR2 is FQNNGV. The ends lost 4 bases at V and 1 base at J; junction bases unmatched: 7. The CDR3 sequence: CASSSWTGAKNTEAFF. The CDR3 DNA reads as TGTGCCAGCAGCTCCTGGACAGGGGCCAAGAACACTGAAGCTTTCTTT.

This chain connects TRBV23-1 to TRBJ2-5; possibly TRBD1 or TRBD2 for D (6 bases each). TRBV23-1 belongs to the ORF category, with a function that is uncertain. Trimming removed 6 bases from V and 5 bases from J, with 16 bases in between. This CDR3 is built from 14 residues. CDR3 sequence (DNA): TGCGCCAGCAGGCCTAACAGGGCGGGGGAGACCCAGTACTTC. Its protein is CASRPNRAGETQYF.

The V and J genes are TRBV5-1 and TRBJ2-1; D is undetermined. From germline, CDR1 is SGHRS and CDR2 YFSETQ. The CDR3 extends over 13 amino acids. Trimming took 0 bases from V and 5 from J, leaving 6 bases between them. For the CDR3, the DNA is TGCGCCAGCAGCTTGGAACCGCACAATGAGCAGTTCTTC. It encodes CASSLEPHNEQFF.

A few counts support this clone. The genes are TRBV11-2 and TRBJ2-7; D may be TRBD2 (5 bases). This CDR3 is built from 14 residues. V was trimmed by 2 bases and J by 0 bases, leaving 8 bases between them. In germline, CDR1 is SGHAT, CDR2 FQNNGV. Written as DNA, the CDR3 is TGTGCCAGCAGCTTACCCAGCGGCTCCTACGAGCAGTACTTC. This gives the protein CASSLPSGSYEQYF.

The genes are TRBV27 and TRBJ1-1; no reliable D call. The germline V gene has CDR1 MNHEY and CDR2 SMNVEV (reference sequence). CDR3 length: 14 amino acids. V lost 6 bases and J 1 base, leaving 12 bases between the germline ends. The DNA for the CDR3 is TGTGCCAGCAGACGTCATACACAGAACACTGAAGCTTTCTTT. Translation: CASRRHTQNTEAFF.

This clone was counted a few times. The chain combines TRBV7-2 with TRBJ2-1; D may be TRBD2 (7 bases). From germline, CDR1 is SGHTA and CDR2 FQGNSA. The V gene lost 3 bases and the J gene lost 6 bases, with 12 bases spanning the gap. CDR3 size: 14 residues. The CDR3 nucleotides read TGTGCCAGCAGCTTGCGGGGGCTTTCCAATGAGCAGTTCTTC. As protein: CASSLRGLSNEQFF. Combining the CDR3 with reference TRBV7-2 and TRBJ2-1 gives the whole variable domain GAGVSQSPSNKVTEKGKDVELRCDPISGHTALYWYRQSLGQGLEFLIYFQGNSAPDKSGLPSDRFSAERTGGSVSTLTIQRTQQEDSAVYLCASSLRGLSNEQFFGPGTRLTVL.

The genes are TRBV4-2 and TRBJ1-1; 9 bases are shared with TRBD1. V lost 4 bases and J lost 1; bases outside the gene matches: 7. Germline V lookup: CDR1 LGHNA, CDR2 YNFKEQ. The CDR3 consists of 16 residues. The CDR3 loop reads CASSLLGQGPNTEAFF. CDR3 sequence (DNA): TGTGCCAGCAGCCTCCTGGGACAGGGTCCGAACACTGAAGCTTTCTTT.

CDR3 nucleotide sequence: TGCGCCAGCACCCTGGGAAGCCTGAACACTGAAGCTTTCTTT. Translation: CASTLGSLNTEAFF. V gene TRBV5-1 combines with J gene TRBJ1-1; D gene uncertain. CDR1 is SGHRS and CDR2 is YFSETQ in the germline V gene. The V and J ends lost 6 bases and 0 bases respectively, with 12 bases between them. CDR3 size: 14 residues.

This clone has just a few counts. The rearrangement links TRBV29-1 to TRBJ2-7; D is unresolved. The CDR3 extends over 13 amino acids. The germline V gene encodes CDR1 SQVTM and CDR2 ANQGSEA. Deletions cut 2 bases from V and 4 bases from J, with 12 bases between. The CDR3 region has the DNA TGCAGCGTTGAATCAGGTGACAAATACGAGCAGTACTTC. Its protein is CSVESGDKYEQYF.

This chain joins TRBV5-6 and TRBJ1-1; D is uncertain. V was clipped by 3 bases and J by 1 base, with 13 bases between them. The CDR3 covers 15 residues. The germline CDR1 and CDR2 sequences are SGHDT and YYEEEE. The CDR3 DNA follows: TGTGCCAGCAGCTGGTATGAGGGTACGAACACTGAAGCTTTCTTT. It encodes CASSWYEGTNTEAFF.

This CDR3 is CASSLGTDGRNSPLHF. The DNA of the CDR3 is TGTGCCAGCTCACTCGGGACAGATGGGAGGAATTCACCCCTCCACTTT. The J gene is TRBJ1-6, the V gene TRBV18, with 7 bases fitting TRBD1. V lost 4 bases to trimming and J lost 7 bases; unmatched junction nucleotides: 10. CDR1 is KGHSH and CDR2 is LQKENI in the germline V gene. This CDR3 comprises 16 residues.

The sample holds a few counts of this clone. The chain is built from TRBV2 and TRBJ2-6; D tentatively fits TRBD1 or TRBD2 (6 bases each). Germline values: CDR1 SNHLY, CDR2 FYNNEI. The V and J ends lost 4 bases and 3 bases respectively, with 16 bases between them. The CDR3 is 17 amino acids. The CDR3 sequence: CASSVFGGGRGANVLTF. DNA of the CDR3: TGTGCCAGCAGTGTCTTCGGGGGCGGGCGTGGGGCCAACGTCCTGACTTTC.

A few counts support this clone. The chain uses TRBV14 and TRBJ2-4; 8 bases map to TRBD1. Germline CDR1 is SGHDN and CDR2 is FVKESK. The junction had 3 bases not matched to a gene; V was cut back by 0 bases and J by 8 bases. CDR3 length: 14 amino acids. In DNA, the CDR3 is TGTGCCAGCAGCCAAGATCAGGGGGCGGACATTCAGTACTTC. Translated, it gives CASSQDQGADIQYF.

This chain joins TRBV4-2 and TRBJ2-1, with 15 bases that match TRBD2. Germline V CDR1 and CDR2: LGHNA, YNFKEQ. The CDR3 totals 18 residues. The junction had 12 bases not matched to a gene; V was cut back by 4 bases and J by 8 bases. The DNA for the CDR3 is TGTGCCAGCAGCCCCTCGGGACTAGCGGGGGGTGAGTTCGATGAGCAGTTCTTC. As protein: CASSPSGLAGGEFDEQFF.

The CDR3 is CASSEWAGTEAFF. As DNA, the CDR3 is TGTGCCAGCAGCGAGTGGGCCGGCACTGAAGCTTTCTTT. The chain joins TRBV7-9 to TRBJ1-1; D not certain. The CDR3 runs to 13 residues. The germline V gene has CDR1 SEHNR and CDR2 FQNEAQ (reference sequence). Trimming removed 5 bases from V and 4 bases from J, with 11 bases in between.

The rearrangement joins TRBV7-9 to TRBJ2-7, with 7 bases aligning to TRBD2. CDR3 length equals 13 residues. V gave up 4 bases and J gave up 0 bases; unmatched junction bases: 0. Germline lookup yields CDR1 SEHNR and CDR2 FQNEAQ (reference sequence). CDR3 residues: CASSWGGSYEQYF. The CDR3, as DNA: TGTGCCAGCAGCTGGGGGGGCTCCTACGAGCAGTACTTC.

This clone was seen a few times. This chain links TRBV30 with TRBJ2-7; possibly TRBD2 for D (5 bases). Between the trimmed V and J ends, which lost 3 bases and 3 bases, there was a span of 9 bases. Germline loops: CDR1 GTSNPN, CDR2 SVGIG (reference sequence). CDR3 length equals 12 residues. The CDR3 nucleotides are TGTGCCTGGAGCCCCGGGGACTACGAGCAGTACTTC. This gives the protein CAWSPGDYEQYF.

The CDR3 loop is CASALRGGNQPQHF. The CDR3 nucleotides read TGTGCCAGCGCACTACGAGGCGGCAATCAGCCCCAGCATTTT. The chain joins TRBV27 to TRBJ1-5; D uncertain. CDR3 length: 14 residues. V dropped 8 bases and J dropped 2 bases, with 13 bases sitting between them. The germline CDR1 and CDR2 sequences are MNHEY and SMNVEV (reference sequence).

The J gene is TRBJ1-1, the V gene TRBV7-2, with 7 bases lining up with TRBD1. The CDR3 has 13 residues. The V gene's germline CDR1 is SGHTA and CDR2 FQGNSA. V gave up 4 bases and J gave up 10 bases; unmatched junction bases: 9. The CDR3 protein is CASSSLNRGVAFF. CDR3 in DNA: TGTGCCAGCAGCTCACTAAACAGGGGCGTAGCTTTCTTT.

As concerns this clone: This CDR3 is also generated by other DNA sequences in the sample. V usage is TRBV5-1 and J usage is TRBJ2-7; D is unclear. Per the germline V gene, CDR1 is SGHRS and CDR2 is YFSETQ. This CDR3 contains 14 residues. V lost 0 bases to trimming and J lost 1 base, with 8 bases between them. The CDR3 region is CASSLVGPSYEQYF. The CDR3 DNA is TGCGCCAGCAGCTTGGTTGGGCCATCCTACGAGCAGTACTTC.

V is TRBV6-5 and J is TRBJ1-2; D not certain. The germline V and J ends were trimmed by 5 bases and 8 bases, with 15 bases remaining between them. The CDR3 has 13 amino acids. The germline V gene has CDR1 MNHEY and CDR2 SVGAGI. CDR3 residues: CASSPIRVYGYTF. CDR3 DNA sequence: TGTGCCAGCAGTCCCATCCGCGTCTACGGCTACACCTTC.